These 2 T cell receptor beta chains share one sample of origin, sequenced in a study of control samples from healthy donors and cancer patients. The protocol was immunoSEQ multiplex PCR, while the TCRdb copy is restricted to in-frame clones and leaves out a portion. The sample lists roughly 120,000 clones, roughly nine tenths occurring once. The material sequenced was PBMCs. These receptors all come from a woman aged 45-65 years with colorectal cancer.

DNA for the CDR3: TGTGCCAGCAGCTTAACTGGGACTTGGACCGGGGAGCTGTTTTTT. It yields the protein CASSLTGTWTGELFF. The V and J genes are TRBV7-2 and TRBJ2-2, with a weak D call TRBD2 (6 bases). The CDR3 sequence is 15 residues long. From germline, CDR1 is SGHTA and CDR2 FQGNSA. The V and J ends lost 2 bases and 5 bases respectively, with 12 bases between them.

The CDR3 sequence: CASRELAGDYNEQFF. The CDR3 region has the DNA TGTGCCAGTAGAGAACTAGCGGGGGACTACAATGAGCAGTTCTTC. This chain uses TRBV19 with TRBJ2-1; 11 nucleotides agree with TRBD2. With V trimmed by 6 bases and J by 3 bases, 4 bases remained unmatched. The CDR3 totals 15 residues. Germline values: CDR1 LNHDA, CDR2 SQIVND (reference sequence).